The 26 T cell receptor beta chains in this list originate from one sample, sequenced in a study of immune evolution from preneoplasia to lung adenocarcinoma. The protocol was immunoSEQ multiplex PCR, while the TCRdb copy is restricted to in-frame clones and leaves out a portion. The table lists 6,500 to 8,500 clones, roughly 80% of them singletons, with 9.2% in the top ten. The specimen was FFPE minimally invasive lung adenocarcinoma tissue. The receptors here all came from a donor older than 65 with lung adenocarcinoma.

The chain carries TRBV7-9 and TRBJ1-1, with a weak D call TRBD1 (5 bases). From germline, CDR1 is SEHNR and CDR2 FQNEAQ (reference sequence). V was shortened by 5 bases and J by 1 base, with 11 bases between the two germline ends. The CDR3 is 14 amino acids. The CDR3 nucleotides are TGTGCCAGCAGCCGTCCCGGGGCGAACACTGAAGCTTTCTTT. Residues: CASSRPGANTEAFF.

The chain recombines TRBV11-2 with TRBJ2-7; 9 bases line up with TRBD1. Trimming at V came to 5 bases and at J to 5 bases, leaving 10 bases not matched to a gene. The CDR3 loop spans 15 amino acids. The germline gives CDR1 SGHAT, CDR2 FQNNGV. The CDR3 coding sequence is TGTGCCAGCAGCAGTATCCGGACAGGGGAGGACGAGCAGTACTTC. Its translation is CASSSIRTGEDEQYF.

The V call is TRBV6-1, the J call TRBJ1-4; TRBD1 matches 7 bases. J was trimmed by 8 bases and V by 9 bases; bases with no gene match: 12. This CDR3 is 14 amino acids long. Germline V lookup: CDR1 MNHNS, CDR2 SASEGT. The CDR3 sequence: CASFYRGVPEKLFF. The DNA of the CDR3 is TGTGCCAGTTTCTACAGGGGTGTTCCCGAAAAACTGTTTTTT.

The chain is built from TRBV18 and TRBJ2-5, with unresolved D. The V end lost 6 bases, the J end lost 4 bases, and 12 bases lay between the germline ends. The CDR3 length is 13 residues. Germline V lookup: CDR1 KGHSH, CDR2 LQKENI. The CDR3 region is CASSPDVGETQYF. The CDR3 coding sequence is TGTGCCAGCTCCCCGGATGTGGGAGAGACCCAGTACTTC.

The genes are TRBV30 and TRBJ2-3; the D call may be TRBD1 or TRBD2 (5 bases each). Looked up from germline, CDR1 is GTSNPN and CDR2 is SVGIG (reference sequence). The CDR3 runs to 14 residues. The germline V and J ends were trimmed by 3 bases and 5 bases, with 15 bases remaining between them. For the CDR3, the DNA is TGTGCCTGGAGCCAGGCCGGGGCGAGAGATACGCAGTATTTT. It codes for CAWSQAGARDTQYF.

This clone was picked up a small number of times. Germline and junction disagree at one end, which may indicate a read error. The rearrangement uses TRBV9 and TRBJ2-7, with 7 positions matching TRBD2. The CDR3 length is 13 residues. CDR1 SGDLS and CDR2 YYNGEE come from the germline V gene. This CDR3 reads CASSVEGAGPLHF. The CDR3 DNA is TGTGCCAGCAGCGTAGAGGGAGCGGGACCTCTACACTTC. Complete variable domain (other parts from reference TRBV9 and TRBJ2-7): DSGVTQTPKHLITATGQRVTLRCSPRSGDLSVYWYQQSLDQGLQFLIQYYNGEERAKGNILERFSAQQFPDLHSELNLSSLELGDSALYFCASSVEGAGPLHFGPGTRLTVT.

V gene TRBV27 combines with J gene TRBJ2-1, with 7 bases aligning to TRBD2. Per germline, CDR1 MNHEY and CDR2 SMNVEV (reference sequence). This CDR3 is 14 amino acids long. The junction had 6 bases not matched to a gene; V was cut back by 5 bases and J by 5 bases. The CDR3 reads CASSPGTIHNEQFF. CDR3 in DNA: TGTGCCAGCAGTCCCGGGACTATCCACAATGAGCAGTTCTTC.

The rearrangement uses TRBV28 and TRBJ2-2, with 8 bases matching TRBD1. The V segment lost 6 bases and the J segment 5 bases; nucleotides outside the gene matches: 11. The CDR3 is 16 residues long. CDR1 MDHEN and CDR2 SYDVKM come from the germline V gene. CDR3 nucleotide sequence: TGTGCCAGCAGCTTCGACAGGGGAGTTTGGACCGGGGAGCTGTTTTTT. It is translated as CASSFDRGVWTGELFF.

The V call is TRBV5-1, the J call TRBJ1-1, with TRBD1 as a possible D gene (5 bases). Germline V gene lookup returns CDR1 SGHRS and CDR2 YFSETQ. V was pared by 3 bases and J by 0 bases, with 9 bases between. CDR3 size: 14 residues. The CDR3 is CASSSRGVNTEAFF. In DNA form, the CDR3 reads TGCGCCAGCAGCTCCCGGGGGGTGAACACTGAAGCTTTCTTT.

The V gene is TRBV4-2, the J gene TRBJ2-7, with 7 bases lining up with TRBD1. The CDR3 consists of 14 residues. Trimming removed 0 bases from V and 1 base from J; junction bases left unmatched: 0. The germline CDR1 and CDR2 sequences are LGHNA and YNFKEQ. CDR3: CASSQEDRSYEQYF. CDR3 nucleotide sequence: TGTGCCAGCAGCCAAGAGGACAGGTCCTACGAGCAGTACTTC.

V and J are TRBV7-8 and TRBJ2-3; unclear D gene. The CDR3 is 18 amino acids. V shed 1 base and J shed 1 base, with 18 bases lying between them. Germline V CDR1 and CDR2: SGHVS, FQNEAQ. In nucleotides, the CDR3 is TGTGCCAGCAGCTTAGTGGCTCTCCGGGCCCCAGGCACAGATACGCAGTATTTT. This translates into CASSLVALRAPGTDTQYF.

This clone was seen a single time. The rearrangement links TRBV6-1 to TRBJ1-4, with TRBD1 matching over 9 bases. V was clipped by 5 bases and J by 8 bases; unmatched bases: 6. This CDR3 contains 14 residues. Looked up from germline, CDR1 is MNHNS and CDR2 is SASEGT. The CDR3 reads CASSIGTGWEKLFF. CDR3 sequence (DNA): TGTGCCAGCAGTATCGGGACAGGGTGGGAAAAACTGTTTTTT.

The V call is TRBV19, the J call TRBJ2-7, with TRBD1 identical over 9 bases. The germline gives CDR1 LNHDA, CDR2 SQIVND (reference sequence). With V trimmed by 5 bases and J by 6 bases, 8 bases remained unmatched. The CDR3 contains 14 residues. CDR3 amino acids: CASSGSTGGREQYF. DNA of the CDR3: TGTGCCAGTAGTGGCTCTACAGGGGGCCGCGAGCAGTACTTC.

This clone was recorded a few times. CDR3 nucleotide sequence: TGTGCCTGGAGTGGGGGGACAGCCAACACAGATACGCAGTATTTT. It specifies CAWSGGTANTDTQYF. The chain employs TRBV30 and TRBJ2-3, with 7 bases identical to TRBD1. The germline V gene encodes CDR1 GTSNPN and CDR2 SVGIG (reference sequence). The ends lost 1 base at V and 2 bases at J; junction bases unmatched: 6. The CDR3 runs 15 residues.

This chain connects TRBV5-1 to TRBJ1-1; D uncertain. From germline, CDR1 is SGHRS and CDR2 YFSETQ. The CDR3 length is 14 residues. Trimming removed 0 bases from V and 1 base from J, with 7 bases in between. The CDR3 is CASSLEGRNTEAFF. CDR3 nucleotide sequence: TGCGCCAGCAGCTTGGAAGGCAGGAACACTGAAGCTTTCTTT.

The gene calls are TRBV27 and TRBJ2-1, with TRBD2 matching 9 bases. The germline V gene encodes CDR1 MNHEY and CDR2 SMNVEV (reference sequence). V lost 10 bases and J lost 9; bases outside the gene matches: 13. The CDR3 has 14 amino acids. CDR3: CATSGGRAWGEQFF. The CDR3 region has the DNA TGTGCCACCTCCGGCGGGAGGGCCTGGGGTGAGCAGTTCTTC.

This clone has just a few counts. The V gene is TRBV5-6, the J gene TRBJ2-7; D not certain. V dropped 4 bases and J dropped 3 bases, with 20 bases sitting between them. CDR1 SGHDT and CDR2 YYEEEE come from the germline V gene. This CDR3 comprises 16 residues. CDR3 nucleotide sequence: TGTGCCAGCAGCAGATCTGACCGGGTTCTACTCTACGAGCAGTACTTC. As protein: CASSRSDRVLLYEQYF.

V and J are TRBV2 and TRBJ2-2; D is uncertain. The ends were cut back, 8 bases at V and 4 bases at J, with 20 bases in the middle. The CDR3 runs to 16 residues. Germline lookup yields CDR1 SNHLY and CDR2 FYNNEI. The CDR3 DNA is TGTGCCAGCGCGGTCCTCAGAGGAAGTGGCACCGGGGAGCTGTTTTTT. Translation: CASAVLRGSGTGELFF. The whole variable domain, remainder taken from reference TRBV2 and TRBJ2-2, is EPEVTQTPSHQVTQMGQEVILRCVPISNHLYFYWYRQILGQKVEFLVSFYNNEISEKSEIFDDQFSVERPDGSNFTLKIRSTKLEDSAMYFCASAVLRGSGTGELFFGEGSRLTVL.

This sequence joins TRBV7-9 and TRBJ2-3; 10 bases line up with TRBD1. V trimming: 5 bases; J trimming: 4 bases; junction bases outside the gene matches: 12. Germline values: CDR1 SEHNR, CDR2 FQNEAQ (reference sequence). This CDR3 has 17 residues. The CDR3: CASSRTTGGLRADTQYF. The CDR3 bases are TGTGCCAGCAGCCGGACGACAGGGGGCTTGAGGGCAGATACGCAGTATTTT.

The chain has TRBV11-3 and TRBJ2-7, with D uncertain. CDR1 is SGHNT, CDR2 YENEEA, per germline. This CDR3 contains 13 residues. V was shortened by 1 base and J by 4 bases, with 8 bases between the two germline ends. For the CDR3, the DNA is TGTGCCAGCAGCTTAGGTGGGGAATACGAGCAGTACTTC. It is translated as CASSLGGEYEQYF.

The chain employs TRBV7-6 and TRBJ1-5; tentative D call: TRBD1 (5 bases). The CDR3 has 16 amino acids. The germline CDR1 and CDR2 sequences are SGHVS and FNYEAQ. V shed 1 base and J shed 2 bases, with 12 bases lying between them. CDR3 residues: CASSLGGDGRNQPQHF. Here the CDR3 DNA reads TGTGCCAGCAGCTTAGGTGGGGACGGCCGCAATCAGCCCCAGCATTTT.

The chain recombines TRBV9 with TRBJ2-5; D is possibly TRBD2 (6 bases). CDR3 length: 15 residues. V was shortened by 3 bases and J by 1 base, with 13 bases between the two germline ends. CDR1 and CDR2 (germline): SGDLS, YYNGEE. CDR3 loop: CASSEGLPGQETQYF. The CDR3 DNA follows: TGTGCCAGCAGCGAGGGACTTCCTGGCCAAGAGACCCAGTACTTC.

The rearrangement links TRBV5-1 to TRBJ2-4; 8 bases are a match to TRBD1. Trimming took 4 bases from V and 0 from J; bases not matched to a gene: 18. CDR1 SGHRS and CDR2 YFSETQ come from the germline V gene. The CDR3 sequence is 20 residues long. DNA of the CDR3: TGCGCCAGCAGCCCCTACAGGGGGGACAGCTCCACCCTAGCCAAAAACATTCAGTACTTC. Translating gives CASSPYRGDSSTLAKNIQYF.

This chain connects TRBV11-2 to TRBJ2-7, with 7 bases that match TRBD2. V dropped 1 base and J dropped 7; count of bases not matched to a gene: 4. Germline V gives CDR1 SGHAT, CDR2 FQNNGV. The CDR3 loop spans 13 amino acids. The CDR3 nucleotides read TGTGCCAGCAGCTTAGTCCCGGGGGGAGAGCAGTACTTC. Translation: CASSLVPGGEQYF.

CDR3 nucleotide sequence: TGTGCCAGTAGTAGGACAGGGATAGGGAATCAGCCCCAGCATTTT. Its protein product is CASSRTGIGNQPQHF. The J gene is TRBJ1-5, the V gene TRBV19; 8 bases line up with TRBD1. This CDR3 is 15 amino acids long. After removal of 4 bases from V and 4 bases from J, the junction contained 6 bases not matched to a gene. Germline V CDR1 and CDR2: LNHDA, SQIVND (reference sequence). The full variable domain, rest sourced from reference TRBV19 and TRBJ1-5, is DGGITQSPKYLFRKEGQNVTLSCEQNLNHDAMYWYRQDPGQGLRLIYYSQIVNDFQKGDIAEGYSVSREKKESFPLTVTSAQKNPTAFYLCASSRTGIGNQPQHFGDGTRLSIL.

CDR3 in amino acids: CASSLEWLGEQYF. In nucleotides, the CDR3 is TGTGCCAGCAGCTTAGAGTGGCTAGGCGAGCAGTACTTC. The chain joins TRBV11-2 to TRBJ2-7; D remains unclear. Germline V gene lookup returns CDR1 SGHAT and CDR2 FQNNGV. V lost 0 bases to trimming and J lost 6 bases, with 9 bases between them. The CDR3 has 13 amino acids.